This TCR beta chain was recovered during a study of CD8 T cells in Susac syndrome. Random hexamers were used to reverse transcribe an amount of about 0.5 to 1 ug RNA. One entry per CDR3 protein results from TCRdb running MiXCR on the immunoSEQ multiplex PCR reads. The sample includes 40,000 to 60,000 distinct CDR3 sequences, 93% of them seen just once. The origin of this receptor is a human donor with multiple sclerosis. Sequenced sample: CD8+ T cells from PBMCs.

CDR3 loop: CASSQESGFLYEQYF. The CDR3 DNA reads TGTGCCAGCAGCCAAGAATCTGGTTTCCTCTACGAGCAGTACTTC. V and J are TRBV14 and TRBJ2-7, with D unresolved. V was pared by 0 bases and J by 3 bases, with 12 bases between. Germline CDR1 SGHDN, CDR2 FVKESK. CDR3 length: 15 residues.